The T cell receptor beta chain described here comes from a study of cytomegalovirus exposure and HLA in healthy donors. Looking at the study overall: Counted in an early data release were about 85 million unique TCRs from HLA-typed donors. When 398 donors were genotyped, roughly 78% of them were found to fall in the Caucasian-associated ancestry cluster. Study-wide results and caveats: A prior analysis recorded that most TCR beta V segments were productive about 87% or about 30% of the time.

A word on this clone: Antigen unknown.

The ends were cut back, 2 bases at V and 6 bases at J, with 12 bases in the middle. This CDR3 contains 14 residues. Germline CDR1 SGHTA, CDR2 FQGNSA. The PCR was carried out with 60 Vbeta primers and 13 Jbeta primers. TCRdb keeps only in-frame clones here, not all; method: immunoSEQ multiplex PCR. The table records 100,000 to 150,000 clones, 81% of them present only once. Sampled while nominally healthy, donors likely had unrecorded immune exposures. Material for sequencing was PBMCs. The source of this sequence is a man aged 18-30 years in good health and CMV-seropositive. The V and J genes are TRBV7-2 and TRBJ2-3; TRBD2 might be the D (6 bases). For the CDR3, the DNA is TGTGCCAGCAGCTTATTACCTAGCGCGGATACGCAGTATTTT. Protein product: CASSLLPSADTQYF.